These 10 T cell receptor beta chains were all obtained from the same sample, sequenced in a study of naive and memory T cell subsets. The library had UMIs added by 3' ligation of an oligonucleotide to TCR cDNA. Four PCR rounds used nested alpha and beta constant region primers plus the SP2 primer. TCRdb fed the 5' RACE reads into MiXCR, producing one record per CDR3 protein. This sample has roughly 60,000 distinct CDR3 sequences; roughly 8.1% occur once, and the top ten carry around 21%. The receptors originated from a female donor in good health.

In this sample, this clonotype turned up many times. The chain employs TRBV20-1 and TRBJ2-1; 7 positions match TRBD2. This CDR3 region has 19 residues. Trimming took 1 base from V and 2 from J; bases not matched to a gene: 17. Germline CDR1 is DFQATT and CDR2 is SNEGSKA (reference sequence). The CDR3 sequence: CSARAFLPGRPHAYNEQFF. In DNA, the CDR3 is TGCAGTGCTAGAGCATTCCTGCCCGGGAGGCCTCACGCCTACAATGAGCAGTTCTTC.

Only a few counts were recorded for this clonotype. This CDR3 is CASSYQGREETQYF. The DNA of the CDR3 is TGTGCCAGCAGTTACCAGGGGAGAGAAGAGACCCAGTACTTC. V is TRBV2 and J is TRBJ2-5, with D perhaps TRBD1 (6 bases). There are 14 residues in the CDR3. Germline V gene sequence: CDR1 SNHLY, CDR2 FYNNEI. V gave up 5 bases and J gave up 3 bases, with 13 bases separating them.

This clonotype was seen only a few times. This sequence joins TRBV5-1 and TRBJ1-2; tentative D call: TRBD1 (5 bases). Trimming took off 4 bases at V and 3 bases at J, with 16 bases between the two ends. CDR1 is SGHRS and CDR2 is YFSETQ in the germline V gene. The CDR3 sequence is 15 residues long. The CDR3 coding sequence is TGCGCCAGCAGCCCCCAGGGATGGGGCTACTATGGCTACACCTTC. It yields the protein CASSPQGWGYYGYTF.

This clonotype has a handful of counts. V usage is TRBV6-5 and J usage is TRBJ1-1; 8 bases match TRBD1. CDR1 is MNHEY, CDR2 SVGAGI, per germline. V was clipped by 5 bases and J by 2 bases; unmatched bases: 7. The CDR3 has 15 amino acids. This chain's CDR3 is CASSPGTGSNTEAFF. The CDR3 nucleotides read TGTGCCAGCAGTCCGGGGACAGGAAGTAACACTGAAGCTTTCTTT.

The sample holds many counts of this clonotype. This rearrangement joins TRBV27 to TRBJ2-7; D might be TRBD1 (6 bases). V was pared by 5 bases and J by 2 bases, with 10 bases between. The CDR3 sequence is 13 residues long. From germline, CDR1 is MNHEY and CDR2 SMNVEV (reference sequence). CDR3 DNA: TGTGCCAGCAGTAGGACAGAAACCTACGAGCAGTACTTC. Protein product: CASSRTETYEQYF.

The chain recombines TRBV20-1 with TRBJ2-1; 7 positions agree with TRBD2. CDR1 and CDR2 (germline): DFQATT, SNEGSKA (reference sequence). This CDR3 is 14 amino acids long. V dropped 3 bases and J dropped 5; count of bases not matched to a gene: 7. CDR3 nucleotide sequence: TGCAGTGCTAGTCGGGGACTATCAGACAATGAGCAGTTCTTC. This gives the protein CSASRGLSDNEQFF.

The rearrangement joins TRBV6-5 to TRBJ1-3; no reliable D call. Germline CDR1 reads MNHEY; CDR2 reads SVGAGI. This CDR3 contains 14 residues. V was shortened by 6 bases and J by 0 bases, with 9 bases between the two germline ends. CDR3 DNA: TGTGCCAGCAGGGGCTGGGACTCTGGAAACACCATATATTTT. This codes for CASRGWDSGNTIYF.

This clonotype was seen ten or more times. The chain recombines TRBV18 with TRBJ1-5; 10 bases fit TRBD1. This CDR3 spans 16 amino acids. Germline CDR1 and CDR2: KGHSH and LQKENI. V lost 5 bases to trimming and J lost 0 bases; unmatched junction nucleotides: 4. Here the CDR3 DNA reads TGTGCCAGCTCAGCCAGGGACAGGGGTAGCAATCAGCCCCAGCATTTT. Translating it yields CASSARDRGSNQPQHF.

This clonotype was recorded a few times. This rearrangement joins TRBV3-1 to TRBJ2-5; D may be TRBD1 (7 bases). The CDR3 loop spans 15 amino acids. Trimming took 4 bases from V and 4 from J, leaving 16 bases between them. Germline V gives CDR1 LGHDT, CDR2 YNNKEL (reference sequence). CDR3 DNA: TGTGCCAGCAGCCCGACGACAGGGAGGCCAGAGACCCAGTACTTC. It is translated as CASSPTTGRPETQYF.

This chain connects TRBV28 to TRBJ2-7; TRBD2 matches at 10 bases. The CDR3 extends over 16 amino acids. Germline V gene lookup returns CDR1 MDHEN and CDR2 SYDVKM. After removal of 6 bases from V and 4 bases from J, the junction contained 12 bases not matched to a gene. The CDR3 coding sequence is TGTGCCAGCAGCCCAACCCCTAGCGGGAGTACGTACGAGCAGTACTTC. Its translation is CASSPTPSGSTYEQYF.